The 14 T cell receptor beta chains presented below share a single source sample, sequenced in a study of monozygotic twins with inflammatory bowel disease. From the 5' RACE reads, TCRdb lists one entry per CDR3 protein and no DNA. The sample totals approximately 400,000 distinct CDR3 sequences. Material: blood. The receptors were gathered from a human donor with ulcerative colitis or Crohn's disease, or a healthy co-twin of an affected twin (not recorded which).

This chain joins TRBV9 and TRBJ1-2. Per the germline V gene, CDR1 is SGDLS and CDR2 is YYNGEE. This CDR3 is built from 16 residues. This CDR3 is CASIPLMRRLNYGYTF. Filled out from reference TRBV9 and TRBJ1-2, the complete variable domain reads DSGVTQTPKHLITATGQRVTLRCSPRSGDLSVYWYQQSLDQGLQFLIQYYNGEERAKGNILERFSAQQFPDLHSELNLSSLELGDSALYFCASIPLMRRLNYGYTFGSGTRLTVV.

The J gene is TRBJ1-3, the V gene TRBV30. CDR3 length: 13 residues. The germline gives CDR1 GTSNPN, CDR2 SVGIG (reference sequence). The CDR3 protein is CAWSVHRGNTIYF. Looking up the rest from reference TRBV30 and TRBJ1-3 gives the full variable domain: SQTIHQWPATLVQPVGSPLSLECTVEGTSNPNLYWYRQAAGRGLQLLFYSVGIGQISSEVPQNLSASRPQDRQFILSSKKLLLSDSGFYLCAWSVHRGNTIYFGEGSWLTVV.

The chain employs TRBV27 and TRBJ2-1. There are 11 residues in the CDR3. In germline, CDR1 is MNHEY, CDR2 SMNVEV (reference sequence). CDR3 sequence: CASSQENEQFF.

The chain combines TRBV19 with TRBJ2-2; TCRdb gives TRBD1 as the D gene, but with no DNA this cannot be confirmed. CDR3 size: 16 residues. Germline V gene lookup returns CDR1 LNHDA and CDR2 SQIVND (reference sequence). CDR3 sequence: CASSMTASANTGELFF.

The chain combines TRBV18 with TRBJ2-2. This CDR3 has 13 residues. Germline CDR1 KGHSH, CDR2 LQKENI. The CDR3 is CASSPIGTGELFF.

This rearrangement joins TRBV30 to TRBJ1-1; the TCRdb D gene call, TRBD1, has no DNA to confirm it. CDR1 is GTSNPN, CDR2 SVGIG, per germline (reference sequence). The CDR3 is 12 residues long. The CDR3: CAWSASARRAFF.

J is TRBJ2-1 and V is TRBV5-1; no DNA is available, so the TRBD2 call from TCRdb remains unchecked. The CDR3 length is 16 residues. CDR1 and CDR2 from the germline V gene are SGHRS and YFSETQ. Here the CDR3 reads CASSLALRGLHNEQFF.

The gene calls are TRBV6-1 and TRBJ1-4; TCRdb's D gene call, TRBD1, goes unchecked for lack of DNA. The CDR3 extends over 14 amino acids. The germline V gene encodes CDR1 MNHNS and CDR2 SASEGT. The CDR3 reads CASREQGAREKLFF.

CDR3 loop: CASSFDVAYEQYF. V usage is TRBV7-2 and J usage is TRBJ2-7. Germline-derived CDR1 and CDR2 are SGHTA and FQGNSA. The CDR3 has 13 amino acids.

The chain combines TRBV5-1 with TRBJ2-3. The CDR3 has 17 residues. Germline CDR1 SGHRS, CDR2 YFSETQ. CDR3 residues: CASSLRMSGLSTDTQYF.

V usage is TRBV5-1 and J usage is TRBJ2-5; the D call from TCRdb, TRBD1, cannot be confirmed without DNA. The length of the CDR3 is 14 residues. Germline CDR1 and CDR2: SGHRS and YFSETQ. CDR3 residues: CASSAGTLQETQYF. Combining the CDR3 with reference TRBV5-1 and TRBJ2-5 gives the whole variable domain KAGVTQTPRYLIKTRGQQVTLSCSPISGHRSVSWYQQTPGQGLQFLFEYFSETQRNKGNFPGRFSGRQFSNSRSEMNVSTLELGDSALYLCASSAGTLQETQYFGPGTRLLVL.

V and J are TRBV24-1 and TRBJ2-1; checking the TCRdb D call of TRBD1 is not possible without DNA. This CDR3 spans 14 amino acids. Germline V gene sequence: CDR1 KGHDR, CDR2 SFDVKD. The CDR3 loop is CATGGATSINEQFF.

The chain uses TRBV30 and TRBJ1-3; the D gene TCRdb calls, TRBD1, cannot be checked with no DNA. This CDR3 spans 14 amino acids. Germline CDR1 GTSNPN, CDR2 SVGIG (reference sequence). CDR3 loop: CAWSVTDRGNTIYF.

This chain links TRBV5-4 with TRBJ2-3; lacking DNA, the TRBD2 call made by TCRdb goes unchecked. The germline V gene encodes CDR1 SGHNT and CDR2 YYREEE (reference sequence). The CDR3 loop spans 15 amino acids. This CDR3 reads CASSPAGVGTDTQNF.